This record covers a single TCR beta chain. These data come from a study of shared clonotypes between healthy human individuals. The data were produced by immunoSEQ multiplex PCR, yet TCRdb's version contains in-frame clones alone and is incomplete. Here the sample spans about 2 million clones, about 94% being singletons. CDR1 is MDHEN, CDR2 SYDVKM, per germline. This CDR3 contains 11 residues. The germline V and J ends were trimmed by 5 bases and 8 bases, with 7 bases remaining between them. Positively selected for CCR7, the CD45RO-negative cells used as naive CD8 cells excluded terminally differentiated effector memory CD45RA+ cells. Participating donors were healthy, HIV-negative adults free of recent acute infections or vaccinations.

The chain combines TRBV28 with TRBJ2-1; D not certain. This TCR came from a man younger than 35 in good health. The specimen sequenced was naive CD8+ T cells sorted from blood. CDR3 amino acids: CASSVSDEQFF. Written as DNA, the CDR3 is TGTGCCAGCAGTGTCTCAGATGAGCAGTTCTTC.